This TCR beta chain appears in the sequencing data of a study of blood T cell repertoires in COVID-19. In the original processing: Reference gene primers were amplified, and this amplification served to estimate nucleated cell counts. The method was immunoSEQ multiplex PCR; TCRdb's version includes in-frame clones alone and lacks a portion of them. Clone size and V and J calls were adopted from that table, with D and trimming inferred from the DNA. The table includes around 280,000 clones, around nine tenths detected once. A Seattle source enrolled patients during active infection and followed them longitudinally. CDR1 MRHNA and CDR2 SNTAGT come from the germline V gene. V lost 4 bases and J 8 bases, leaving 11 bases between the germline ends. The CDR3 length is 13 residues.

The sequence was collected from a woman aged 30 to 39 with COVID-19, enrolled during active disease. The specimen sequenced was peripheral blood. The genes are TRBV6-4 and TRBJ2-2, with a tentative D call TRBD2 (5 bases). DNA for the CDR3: TGTGCCAGCAGTGGGACTCTATCAGGGGAGCTGTTTTTT. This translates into CASSGTLSGELFF.